Presented here are 25 T cell receptor beta chains from one specimen sequenced in a study of a mutant IDH1 vaccine in newly diagnosed glioma. Time point meaning: week 11, during vaccination. Each vaccine dose was 300 ug of mutant IDH1 20-mer peptide, with topical imiquimod. The repertoire was sequenced with immunoSEQ multiplex PCR; TCRdb's copy has only in-frame clones and lacks some. Altogether roughly 120,000 clones are present, roughly 90% being singletons, with the ten largest covering 0.61%. The antigens for these receptors are not known. The specimen was PBMCs, collected from a glioma patient whose treatment included an IDH1 peptide vaccine. These receptors were obtained from a woman aged 45-59 years with glioma.

The rearrangement joins TRBV7-9 to TRBJ2-5; D gene unclear. Germline loops: CDR1 SEHNR, CDR2 FQNEAQ (reference sequence). Trimming cost V 5 bases and J 2 bases, with 12 bases left between them. This CDR3 comprises 14 residues. CDR3 amino acids: CASSPSAVQETQYF. For the CDR3, the DNA is TGTGCCAGCAGCCCGTCGGCAGTGCAAGAGACCCAGTACTTC.

This sequence joins TRBV6-5 and TRBJ2-2; D unclear. This CDR3 is 14 amino acids long. The ends were cut back, 0 bases at V and 2 bases at J, with 4 bases in the middle. Germline CDR1 MNHEY, CDR2 SVGAGI. The CDR3 loop reads CASSYSFNTGELFF. In nucleotides, the CDR3 is TGTGCCAGCAGTTACTCGTTTAACACCGGGGAGCTGTTTTTT.

This chain links TRBV13 with TRBJ1-1; D is undetermined. Deletions cut 5 bases from V and 5 bases from J, with 6 bases between. Germline CDR1 reads PRHDT; CDR2 reads FYEKMQ (reference sequence). CDR3 length: 11 amino acids. The CDR3 nucleotides are TGTGCCAGCAGCCCAGGAACTGAAGCTTTCTTT. It is translated as CASSPGTEAFF.

The chain employs TRBV5-6 and TRBJ2-3; 12 nucleotides agree with TRBD2. Germline values: CDR1 SGHDT, CDR2 YYEEEE. The CDR3 loop spans 16 amino acids. V lost 3 bases to trimming and J lost 1 base; unmatched junction nucleotides: 3. The CDR3 loop reads CASSSRLAGGTDTQYF. The CDR3 coding sequence is TGTGCCAGCAGCTCCCGACTAGCGGGGGGCACAGATACGCAGTATTTT.

Worth noting for this clone: An end of the junction differs from the germline gene, which may be a read error. This chain joins TRBV7-7 and TRBJ2-1; a weak D match, TRBD2 (6 bases). This CDR3 contains 14 residues. Germline V gives CDR1 SSHAT, CDR2 FNYEAQ (reference sequence). The DNA for the CDR3 is TGTGCTAGCAGCTTAGCGGTGACTACAAATGAGCAGTTCTTC. Its translation is CASSLAVTTNEQFF.

J is TRBJ2-1 and V is TRBV6-6; TRBD1 matches 12 bases. This CDR3 has 15 amino acids. The trim removed 6 bases at V and 8 bases at J, leaving 8 bases unmatched. CDR1 is MNHNY, CDR2 SVGAGI, per germline (reference sequence). The CDR3 region has the DNA TGTGCCAGCAGCCGGGACAGGGGGCTCTTGTATGAGCAGTTCTTC. Translating it yields CASSRDRGLLYEQFF.

The chain employs TRBV7-6 and TRBJ1-2, with a tentative D call TRBD1 (5 bases). This CDR3 is built from 16 residues. Trimming cost V 2 bases and J 4 bases, with 17 bases left between them. Per germline, CDR1 SGHVS and CDR2 FNYEAQ. CDR3 bases: TGTGCCAGCAGCTTACTAGCCCAGGACGGGGGCTATGGCTACACCTTC. As protein: CASSLLAQDGGYGYTF.

In its sample, this clone was seen a few times. The chain recombines TRBV13 with TRBJ2-1; TRBD2 agrees at 9 bases. CDR1 and CDR2 (germline): PRHDT, FYEKMQ (reference sequence). This CDR3 is built from 15 residues. Trimming removed 5 bases from V and 6 bases from J; junction bases left unmatched: 8. This CDR3 is CASSLRGRAVNEQFF. DNA for the CDR3: TGTGCCAGCAGCCTACGCGGGAGGGCCGTCAATGAGCAGTTCTTC.

V gene TRBV6-1 combines with J gene TRBJ2-7; D remains unclear. This CDR3 contains 12 residues. Germline V CDR1 and CDR2: MNHNS, SASEGT. V lost 0 bases to trimming and J lost 4 bases, with 4 bases between them. Here the CDR3 reads CASSEAAYEQYF. In DNA, the CDR3 is TGTGCCAGCAGTGAAGCAGCTTACGAGCAGTACTTC.

The chain carries TRBV20-1 and TRBJ2-7, with D unresolved. Germline V CDR1 and CDR2: DFQATT, SNEGSKA (reference sequence). V gave up 3 bases and J gave up 6 bases, with 9 bases separating them. There are 11 residues in the CDR3. The CDR3 region is CSASPSAEQYF. CDR3 bases: TGCAGTGCTAGTCCATCGGCCGAGCAGTACTTC.

The chain uses TRBV9 and TRBJ1-1; 7 positions agree with TRBD1. Germline loops: CDR1 SGDLS, CDR2 YYNGEE. V trimming: 4 bases; J trimming: 1 base; junction bases outside the gene matches: 4. The CDR3 spans 14 residues. This CDR3 reads CASSPRDRNTEAFF. CDR3 coding DNA: TGTGCCAGCAGCCCCAGGGACAGGAACACTGAAGCTTTCTTT.

The chain joins TRBV6-5 to TRBJ1-1, with D perhaps TRBD1 (6 bases). The CDR3 consists of 16 residues. Trimming removed 2 bases at V and 2 bases at J, with 15 bases between. Germline V gives CDR1 MNHEY, CDR2 SVGAGI. The CDR3 DNA reads as TGTGCCAGCAGTTACGGGGGGGCAGCGGGAAACACTGAAGCTTTCTTT. It is translated as CASSYGGAAGNTEAFF.

On this clone itself: The same CDR3 arises from other DNA sequences in this sample as well. The V gene is TRBV12-5, the J gene TRBJ2-3, with 8 positions matching TRBD1. Trimming at V came to 5 bases and at J to 3 bases, leaving 4 bases not matched to a gene. From germline, CDR1 is LGHNT and CDR2 FRNRAP. This CDR3 spans 14 amino acids. The CDR3 DNA is TGTGCTAGTGGTCCCGGGACAGGTACAGATACGCAGTATTTT. Residues: CASGPGTGTDTQYF.

The V gene is TRBV6-1, the J gene TRBJ2-3; D perhaps matches TRBD2 (5 bases). The CDR3 has 15 residues. Trimming shortened V by 1 base and J by 4 bases, and 12 bases separated the two germline ends. CDR1 is MNHNS, CDR2 SASEGT, per germline. CDR3 loop: CASSEGIQAADTQYF. The CDR3 region has the DNA TGTGCCAGCAGTGAAGGGATTCAAGCGGCAGATACGCAGTATTTT.

The chain employs TRBV10-3 and TRBJ1-1, with TRBD1 matching 9 bases. The CDR3 has 17 residues. The germline CDR1 and CDR2 sequences are ENHRY and SYGVKD. The trim removed 3 bases at V and 5 bases at J, leaving 13 bases unmatched. The CDR3 reads CAISDYSRTGVGTEAFF. For the CDR3, the DNA is TGTGCCATCAGTGACTATTCAAGGACAGGGGTTGGGACTGAAGCTTTCTTT.

The chain employs TRBV30 and TRBJ1-1; no reliable D call. V was cut by 4 bases and J by 0 bases, with 12 bases left in between. Looked up from germline, CDR1 is GTSNPN and CDR2 is SVGIG (reference sequence). This CDR3 is built from 14 residues. CDR3 DNA sequence: TGTGCCTGGACCGAACAGCTAATGAACACTGAAGCTTTCTTT. It specifies CAWTEQLMNTEAFF. Complete variable domain (other parts from reference TRBV30 and TRBJ1-1): SQTIHQWPATLVQPVGSPLSLECTVEGTSNPNLYWYRQAAGRGLQLLFYSVGIGQISSEVPQNLSASRPQDRQFILSSKKLLLSDSGFYLCAWTEQLMNTEAFFGQGTRLTVV.

CDR3 nucleotide sequence: TGTGCCAGCAGCTTGGCACCGGGTCTAGCGGCGGCCTACGAGCAGTACTTC. Encoded protein: CASSLAPGLAAAYEQYF. The rearrangement joins TRBV5-4 to TRBJ2-7, with 7 bases fitting TRBD2. The CDR3 covers 17 residues. With V trimmed by 0 bases and J by 2 bases, 11 bases remained unmatched. CDR1 and CDR2 from the germline V gene are SGHNT and YYREEE (reference sequence).

This rearrangement joins TRBV5-6 to TRBJ2-7; 7 positions match TRBD1. Germline V CDR1 and CDR2: SGHDT, YYEEEE. V was clipped by 0 bases and J by 4 bases; unmatched bases: 4. The CDR3 spans 14 residues. CDR3 coding DNA: TGTGCCAGCAGCTTGGACGACAGGGAGTACGAGCAGTACTTC. Translated, it gives CASSLDDREYEQYF.

This chain uses TRBV2 with TRBJ1-2, with 9 bases aligning to TRBD1. CDR3 length: 16 residues. The germline CDR1 and CDR2 sequences are SNHLY and FYNNEI. Unmatched junction bases numbered 11, after V lost 5 bases and J lost 4 bases. As DNA, the CDR3 is TGTGCCAGCAGTTCCGACAGGGGGTATGGGATCTATGGCTACACCTTC. Translating it yields CASSSDRGYGIYGYTF. Full variable domain (remainder filled in from reference TRBV2 and TRBJ1-2): EPEVTQTPSHQVTQMGQEVILRCVPISNHLYFYWYRQILGQKVEFLVSFYNNEISEKSEIFDDQFSVERPDGSNFTLKIRSTKLEDSAMYFCASSSDRGYGIYGYTFGSGTRLTVV.

The chain combines TRBV4-2 with TRBJ1-1; D perhaps matches TRBD1 (5 bases). The CDR3 has 13 residues. Between the trimmed V and J ends, which lost 4 bases and 3 bases, there was a span of 9 bases. In germline, CDR1 is LGHNA, CDR2 YNFKEQ. The CDR3 is CASSRGGDTEAFF. CDR3 sequence (DNA): TGTGCCAGCAGCCGGGGAGGGGACACTGAAGCTTTCTTT.

Points on this clone: Other nucleotide sequences from this sample produce the same CDR3. This chain uses TRBV28 with TRBJ2-7; 12 bases match TRBD2. The V gene's germline CDR1 is MDHEN and CDR2 SYDVKM. Trimming removed 3 bases from V and 1 base from J; junction bases left unmatched: 1. The CDR3 is 15 residues long. The CDR3: CASSFGTSGSYEQYF. The CDR3, as DNA: TGTGCCAGCAGTTTCGGGACTAGCGGGTCCTACGAGCAGTACTTC.

This chain joins TRBV9 and TRBJ2-1; 8 bases agree with TRBD2. After removal of 7 bases from V and 4 bases from J, the junction contained 13 bases not matched to a gene. Per germline, CDR1 SGDLS and CDR2 YYNGEE. CDR3 length: 16 residues. In DNA form, the CDR3 reads TGTGCCAGCTCTCGGGGTAGCGGGGAGTGGTACAATGAGCAGTTCTTC. Translation: CASSRGSGEWYNEQFF.

The gene calls are TRBV28 and TRBJ2-7; D assignment may be TRBD1 or TRBD2 (5 bases each). The length of the CDR3 is 10 residues. Deletions cut 8 bases from V and 3 bases from J, with 5 bases between. Germline V gene sequence: CDR1 MDHEN, CDR2 SYDVKM. The DNA of the CDR3 is TGTGCCAGCGGGGGCTACGAGCAGTACTTC. Its translation is CASGGYEQYF.

The V gene is TRBV5-1, the J gene TRBJ1-5, with a weak D call TRBD1 (5 bases). Germline V lookup: CDR1 SGHRS, CDR2 YFSETQ. CDR3 length equals 15 residues. The V and J ends lost 0 bases and 2 bases respectively, with 9 bases between them. CDR3 DNA sequence: TGCGCCAGCAGCTTGGGGCAGGGCGGCAATCAGCCCCAGCATTTT. Encoded protein: CASSLGQGGNQPQHF.

This chain uses TRBV9 with TRBJ2-3, with 9 nucleotides matching TRBD2. The V gene's germline CDR1 is SGDLS and CDR2 YYNGEE. The length of the CDR3 is 17 residues. With 0 bases clipped from V and 0 bases from J, the junction kept 5 bases outside the gene matches. The CDR3 is CASSVGNLAGSTDTQYF. As DNA, the CDR3 is TGTGCCAGCAGCGTAGGAAACCTAGCGGGGAGCACAGATACGCAGTATTTT.